The 24 T cell receptor beta chains given below trace back to one sample, sequenced in a study of blood T cell repertoires in COVID-19. TCRdb's copy holds only in-frame clones and misses some; the assay was immunoSEQ multiplex PCR. The sample holds under 35,000 clones, around four fifths seen once. What was sequenced was peripheral blood. These receptors originate from a man aged 65-85 years with acute or convalescent COVID-19.

The V and J genes are TRBV9 and TRBJ2-7; TRBD2 is a possible D gene (5 bases). Germline CDR1 SGDLS, CDR2 YYNGEE. There are 17 residues in the CDR3. Trimming shortened V by 0 bases and J by 1 base, and 17 bases separated the two germline ends. The CDR3 coding sequence is TGTGCCAGCAGCGTAGCTCCTATATTGCGGGCGTCCTACGAGCAGTACTTC. It is translated as CASSVAPILRASYEQYF. Using reference TRBV9 and TRBJ2-7 for the parts outside the CDR3, the full variable domain is DSGVTQTPKHLITATGQRVTLRCSPRSGDLSVYWYQQSLDQGLQFLIQYYNGEERAKGNILERFSAQQFPDLHSELNLSSLELGDSALYFCASSVAPILRASYEQYFGPGTRLTVT.

The chain couples TRBV19 to TRBJ1-1, with 7 bases aligning to TRBD1. CDR1 and CDR2 from the germline V gene are LNHDA and SQIVND (reference sequence). CDR3 length equals 14 residues. Trimming removed 4 bases from V and 5 bases from J; junction bases left unmatched: 7. This CDR3 is CASSRGTDGTEAFF. The DNA for the CDR3 is TGTGCCAGTAGTAGAGGGACAGATGGAACTGAAGCTTTCTTT.

The rearrangement joins TRBV7-9 to TRBJ2-1, with 9 bases that match TRBD2. CDR3 length: 15 amino acids. The J segment lost 10 bases and the V segment lost 0 bases, leaving 7 bases of the junction unmatched. Germline V gene sequence: CDR1 SEHNR, CDR2 FQNEAQ (reference sequence). The CDR3 DNA reads TGTGCCAGCAGCTTAGCTGCGGGGGGGCCACGAGAGCAGTTCTTC. The encoded protein is CASSLAAGGPREQFF.

The chain is built from TRBV7-6 and TRBJ2-2; TRBD1 is a possible D gene (5 bases). V lost 5 bases and J 0 bases, leaving 7 bases between the germline ends. Germline assignment: CDR1 SGHVS and CDR2 FNYEAQ. This CDR3 spans 14 amino acids. The CDR3 DNA is TGTGCCAGCAGCCCGACAGCGAACACCGGGGAGCTGTTTTTT. Protein sequence: CASSPTANTGELFF.

V is TRBV7-2 and J is TRBJ2-2, with 8 bases matching TRBD1. The CDR3 has 14 amino acids. Germline CDR1 reads SGHTA; CDR2 reads FQGNSA. V shed 3 bases and J 7 bases; nucleotides not matched to a gene: 4. CDR3 residues: CASSFTGGDGELFF. CDR3 in DNA: TGTGCCAGCAGCTTTACAGGGGGAGACGGGGAGCTGTTTTTT.

The chain is built from TRBV19 and TRBJ1-2, with 10 nucleotides matching TRBD1. CDR3 length equals 13 residues. CDR1 and CDR2 (germline): LNHDA, SQIVND (reference sequence). V shed 5 bases and J 7 bases; nucleotides not matched to a gene: 4. The CDR3 reads CASSEGQGTGYTF. CDR3 coding DNA: TGTGCCAGTAGTGAGGGACAGGGGACTGGCTACACCTTC.

This clone has just a few counts. This chain connects TRBV7-2 to TRBJ1-6; D is undetermined. Trimming cost V 5 bases and J 2 bases, with 7 bases left between them. The CDR3 contains 14 residues. Germline assignment: CDR1 SGHTA and CDR2 FQGNSA. This CDR3 is CASSPRPYNSPLHF. CDR3 in DNA: TGTGCCAGCAGCCCGCGGCCCTATAATTCACCCCTCCACTTT.

The rearrangement joins TRBV6-4 to TRBJ1-5; 8 nucleotides match TRBD1. The CDR3 has 13 amino acids. J was trimmed by 5 bases and V by 4 bases; bases with no gene match: 1. Germline V gene sequence: CDR1 MRHNA, CDR2 SNTAGT. The CDR3 coding sequence is TGTGCCAGCAGTGTGGACAGGGATCAGCCCCAGCATTTT. Translating gives CASSVDRDQPQHF.

This clone occurred once. The chain couples TRBV6-5 to TRBJ1-2; maybe TRBD1 (6 bases). This CDR3 comprises 13 residues. Trimming removed 6 bases from V and 2 bases from J, with 10 bases in between. CDR1 MNHEY and CDR2 SVGAGI come from the germline V gene. The CDR3 protein is CASSRQGNYGYTF. CDR3 in DNA: TGTGCCAGCAGCCGTCAGGGGAACTATGGCTACACCTTC.

This clone turned up a few times. The genes are TRBV18 and TRBJ2-2, with D possibly being TRBD2 (5 bases). Germline CDR1 reads KGHSH; CDR2 reads LQKENI. This CDR3 is built from 15 residues. V was cut by 2 bases and J by 8 bases, with 15 bases left in between. CDR3 sequence: CASSPMASPGGELFF. DNA of the CDR3: TGTGCCAGCTCACCAATGGCCTCTCCGGGAGGGGAGCTGTTTTTT. The whole variable domain, remainder taken from reference TRBV18 and TRBJ2-2, is NAGVMQNPRHLVRRRGQEARLRCSPMKGHSHVYWYRQLPEEGLKFMVYLQKENIIDESGMPKERFSAEFPKEGPSILRIQQVVRGDSAAYFCASSPMASPGGELFFGEGSRLTVL.

This chain joins TRBV30 and TRBJ1-5; unclear D gene. The CDR3 totals 11 residues. Trimming left V 3 bases short and J 14 bases short, with 14 bases between. Germline CDR1 reads GTSNPN; CDR2 reads SVGIG (reference sequence). The CDR3 DNA is TGTGCCTGGAGCTCGGGAGCTGAGGAGCATTTT. Its protein is CAWSSGAEEHF.

This clone was detected only once. The J gene is TRBJ1-2, the V gene TRBV3-1 (or the pseudogene TRBV3-2), with 8 bases that match TRBD1. Germline V gene data show CDR1 as LGHDT and CDR2 as YNNKEL (reference sequence). V trimming: 1 base; J trimming: 6 bases; junction bases outside the gene matches: 7. This CDR3 is 15 amino acids long. The CDR3 region has the DNA TGTGCCAGCAGCCAAGCTCGGGCAGGGGGCGATGGCTACACCTTC. Its protein is CASSQARAGGDGYTF.

V and J are TRBV3-1 (or the pseudogene TRBV3-2) and TRBJ2-1; D unclear. Per germline, CDR1 LGHDT and CDR2 YNNKEL (reference sequence). Trimming stripped 4 bases from V and 11 bases from J, with 9 bases between. The CDR3 length is 11 residues. In nucleotides, the CDR3 is TGTGCCAGCAGCCTCCGGTACCAGCAGTTCTTC. Translation: CASSLRYQQFF.

In its sample, this clone was seen a few times. The V call is TRBV7-2, the J call TRBJ2-2; 12 positions match TRBD2. Germline values: CDR1 SGHTA, CDR2 FQGNSA. The CDR3 covers 14 residues. The ends lost 5 bases at V and 7 bases at J; junction bases unmatched: 2. Written as DNA, the CDR3 is TGTGCCAGCAGCAAGACTAGCGGGGGCGGGGAGCTGTTTTTT. As protein: CASSKTSGGGELFF.

V is TRBV15 and J is TRBJ1-1, with TRBD1 identical over 7 bases. Germline V lookup: CDR1 LNHNV, CDR2 YYDKDF (reference sequence). The V and J ends lost 1 base and 1 base, in that order; junction bases with no gene match: 3. The CDR3 sequence is 15 residues long. CDR3: CATSRGGQTNTEAFF. The CDR3, as DNA: TGTGCCACCAGCAGAGGGGGACAGACGAACACTGAAGCTTTCTTT.

This sequence joins TRBV6-5 and TRBJ2-7, with 7 bases that match TRBD2. The germline CDR1 and CDR2 sequences are MNHEY and SVGAGI. The CDR3 is 14 amino acids. The trim removed 7 bases at V and 4 bases at J, leaving 10 bases unmatched. CDR3 bases: TGTGCCAGCACCCGGGAGAGCGGGGTTTACGAGCAGTACTTC. This gives the protein CASTRESGVYEQYF.

The genes are TRBV5-8 and TRBJ1-4, with D perhaps matching TRBD1 (5 bases). In germline, CDR1 is SGHTS, CDR2 YDEGEE. This CDR3 has 16 amino acids. V dropped 4 bases and J dropped 8 bases, with 21 bases sitting between them. CDR3 sequence (DNA): TGTGCCAGCAGCGAAGGCCTCCTAAGGGGCGGCGAAAAACTGTTTTTT. Translating it yields CASSEGLLRGGEKLFF.

J is TRBJ2-3 and V is TRBV4-1; D gene unclear. CDR3 length: 19 residues. Germline V gene lookup returns CDR1 MGHRA and CDR2 YSYEKL. Trimming shortened V by 2 bases and J by 3 bases, and 24 bases separated the two germline ends. The CDR3 sequence is CASSQTYRTARSGTDTQYF. In nucleotides, the CDR3 is TGCGCCAGCAGCCAAACCTACCGCACCGCCAGATCAGGTACAGATACGCAGTATTTT.

The gene calls are TRBV4-2 and TRBJ2-7; D gene unclear. Deletions cut 0 bases from V and 3 bases from J, with 12 bases between. Germline CDR1 LGHNA, CDR2 YNFKEQ. This CDR3 is built from 15 residues. The CDR3 DNA follows: TGTGCCAGCAGCCAAGAATCCTCGGTCGTCTACGAGCAGTACTTC. Amino acid sequence: CASSQESSVVYEQYF.

The chain uses TRBV4-3 and TRBJ1-4; D is perhaps TRBD1 (6 bases). Between the trimmed V and J ends, which lost 4 bases and 4 bases, there was a span of 16 bases. The CDR3 has 16 residues. Germline V CDR1 and CDR2: LGHNA, YSLEER. This CDR3 is CASSRDPGQFNEKLFF. The DNA of the CDR3 is TGCGCCAGCAGCCGAGATCCCGGACAGTTTAATGAAAAACTGTTTTTT.

The chain uses TRBV15 and TRBJ2-2; perhaps TRBD1 as D (6 bases). Trimming cost V 0 bases and J 7 bases, with 18 bases left between them. The CDR3 has 17 residues. Germline V lookup: CDR1 LNHNV, CDR2 YYDKDF (reference sequence). For the CDR3, the DNA is TGTGCCACCAGCAGAGACTTTCGACAGGATGGACGCGGGGAGCTGTTTTTT. Protein: CATSRDFRQDGRGELFF.

This rearrangement joins TRBV27 to TRBJ2-7, with D maybe TRBD2 (5 bases). Trimming took off 7 bases at V and 2 bases at J, with 21 bases between the two ends. The CDR3 has 16 amino acids. The germline V gene encodes CDR1 MNHEY and CDR2 SMNVEV (reference sequence). The CDR3 DNA follows: TGTGCCAGCACTCCCCTGTCCCGAGGGCCACCCTACGAGCAGTACTTC. It is translated as CASTPLSRGPPYEQYF.

This clone has just one count. The rearrangement joins TRBV19 to TRBJ1-1; maybe TRBD1 (6 bases). This CDR3 spans 15 amino acids. Looked up from germline, CDR1 is LNHDA and CDR2 is SQIVND (reference sequence). V lost 3 bases to trimming and J lost 4 bases, with 15 bases between them. The CDR3 protein is CASSIQSGGGTEAFF. Here the CDR3 DNA reads TGTGCCAGTAGTATCCAATCGGGAGGGGGCACTGAAGCTTTCTTT.

This rearrangement joins TRBV10-3 to TRBJ2-1; TRBD2 agrees at 9 bases. CDR1 is ENHRY, CDR2 SYGVKD, per germline. The CDR3 is 15 residues long. V shed 10 bases and J 8 bases; nucleotides not matched to a gene: 15. This chain's CDR3 is CATPGLAGVGDEQFF. For the CDR3, the DNA is TGTGCCACGCCCGGATTAGCGGGAGTCGGCGATGAGCAGTTCTTC.